These T cell receptor beta chains were read from a single sample in a study of blood T cell repertoires in COVID-19. Clones were read by immunoSEQ multiplex PCR, and TCRdb kept only the in-frame ones, dropping some. Of approximately 110,000 clones listed, roughly nine tenths are singletons. Sequencing input: peripheral blood. The source is a man aged 50-59 years with COVID-19, enrolled during active disease. Each CDR3 is given with its conserved first and last residue. A D gene is named only where the DNA matches it firmly. Clone size is stated in some rows and not others, as once, few, many or a class when expanded.

v_gene	j_gene	d_gene	abundance	CDR3nt	CDR3aa
TRBV25-1	TRBJ2-1	TRBD2	NA	TGTGCCAGCGGTCTAGCGGGAGGGAATGAGCAGTTCTTC	CASGLAGGNEQFF
TRBV27	TRBJ1-6	TRBD1	once	TGTGCCAGCAGTTTATCGGCAGGGGGTTATTCACCCCTCCACTTT	CASSLSAGGYSPLHF
TRBV12-3/TRBV12-4	TRBJ1-4	NA	NA	TGTGCCAGCAGTCCTGGGAGGTCAGAAAAACTGTTTTTT	CASSPGRSEKLFF
TRBV28	TRBJ2-1	NA	NA	TGTGCCAGCAGATCCAACAGGGGAGGCGAGCAGTTCTTC	CASRSNRGGEQFF
TRBV12-3/TRBV12-4	TRBJ2-3	NA	NA	TGTGCCAGCAGTTACGGGGAGGCGCAGTATTTT	CASSYGEAQYF
TRBV7-3	TRBJ2-1	NA	NA	TGTGCCAGCAGCTTATCCCGTAGCGGCGCCTACAATGAGCAGTTCTTC	CASSLSRSGAYNEQFF
TRBV5-4	TRBJ2-1	NA	NA	TGTGCCAGCAGCTCAGGGCCGTCCTACAATGAGCAGTTCTTC	CASSSGPSYNEQFF
TRBV28	TRBJ1-5	NA	once	TGTGCCAGCAGTCCCCGCGGGGGCAATCAGCCCCAGCATTTT	CASSPRGGNQPQHF
TRBV7-8	TRBJ1-3	NA	NA	TGTGCCAGCAGCTTATTAGGAGCCGGGGGGCCTTCTGGAAACACCATATATTTT	CASSLLGAGGPSGNTIYF
TRBV24-1	TRBJ2-7	TRBD2	NA	TGTGCCACCAGTGATTTGGGACTAGCGGAAACCTACGAGCAGTACTTC	CATSDLGLAETYEQYF
TRBV5-6	TRBJ1-2	NA	NA	TGTGCCAGCAGCTTCGGAGCTCTCCAATGGGATGGCTACACCTTC	CASSFGALQWDGYTF
TRBV9	TRBJ2-3	NA	NA	TGTGCCAGCAGCGTAGCAGACTTTACAGATACGCAGTATTTT	CASSVADFTDTQYF
TRBV7-9	TRBJ1-4	TRBD1	once	TGTGCCAGCAGCCTACAGGGGGCGAGGGAAAAACTGTTTTTT	CASSLQGAREKLFF
TRBV7-2	TRBJ2-7	NA	NA	TGTGCCAGCAGCTTGACTGTGGAGGTTGCCTACGAGCAGTACTTC	CASSLTVEVAYEQYF
TRBV30	TRBJ1-2	TRBD1	NA	TGTGCCTGGAGAGACAGGGTAGTACGTGGCTACACCTTC	CAWRDRVVRGYTF
TRBV4-2	TRBJ2-3	TRBD2	NA	TGTGCCAGCAGCCAAGATGGCGGGAGCGGGACAGATACGCAGTATTTT	CASSQDGGSGTDTQYF
TRBV3-1/TRBV3-2	TRBJ2-5	NA	NA	TGTGCCAGCAGCCAAACCGCGTACCAAGAGACCCAGTACTTC	CASSQTAYQETQYF
TRBV7-9	TRBJ2-1	NA	NA	TGTGCCAGCAGCTTACCTAGCTTCGACAATGAGCAGTTCTTC	CASSLPSFDNEQFF
TRBV5-1	TRBJ2-3	TRBD2	NA	TGCGCCAGCAGCAGGGAGCGGGAGACAGATACGCAGTATTTT	CASSRERETDTQYF
TRBV13	TRBJ2-1	TRBD2	NA	TGTGCCAGCAGCTTAGGACTAGCGCAATACAATGAGCAGTTCTTC	CASSLGLAQYNEQFF